The present T cell receptor beta chain was sequenced within a study of T-cell reconstitution after alpha-beta-depleted transplantation in children. Molecular barcoding with unique molecular identifiers was used for the TCRbeta library. TCRdb called the PCR reads again in MiXCR, with one record for every CDR3 protein. The data contain about 610,000 distinct CDR3 sequences, 10% of them seen just once; the ten biggest clones take up about 4%. CDR3 length equals 15 residues. V dropped 2 bases and J dropped 0 bases, with 12 bases sitting between them. Germline CDR1 is SGDLS and CDR2 is YYNGEE. Only a few counts were recorded for this clonotype.

V gene TRBV9 combines with J gene TRBJ2-7; TRBD2 is a possible D gene (5 bases). This clonotype was sampled from a human donor who donated a stem cell graft to a child with acute myeloid leukemia. Source: PBMCs from the stem cell graft donor, taken from the stem cell graft. Here the CDR3 DNA reads TGTGCCAGCAGCGTTGGGAGCGACCACTCCTACGAGCAGTACTTC. This translates into CASSVGSDHSYEQYF.